The 15 T cell receptor beta chains given below trace back to one sample, sequenced in a study of Ad26.COV2.S vaccination and SARS-CoV-2 variants listed by TCRdb under 2021. Libraries were built with the immunoSEQ multiplex PCR assay. This immuneACCESS table, as held by TCRdb, lists in-frame sequences with V and J called but not all clones. Of the missing ones, under half trace to an unresolved V gene in checked studies; the others have no known cause. Within this sample are around 45,000 clones, with roughly 83% of them counted one time only. Of the sample, over 40% falls within the top ten clones. Explained via the paper, the time point label denotes: individuals recovered from natural SARS-CoV-2 infection. The specimen was peripheral blood, collected after recovery from COVID-19. These receptors came from a human donor who had recovered from COVID-19.

The chain is built from TRBV6-5 and TRBJ2-7, with TRBD2 matching over 13 bases. From germline, CDR1 is MNHEY and CDR2 SVGAGI. CDR3 length: 14 residues. Trimming cost V 6 bases and J 7 bases; bases outside gene matches: 6. CDR3 in DNA: TGTGCCAGCAGAGGACTAGCGGGGGCGAGGGAGCAGTACGTC. Protein sequence: CASRGLAGAREQYV.

The chain uses TRBV6-6 and TRBJ1-6, with D hard to call. Germline V gene data show CDR1 as MNHNY and CDR2 as SVGAGI (reference sequence). V gave up 7 bases and J gave up 3 bases, with 10 bases separating them. The CDR3 totals 14 residues. CDR3 loop: CASTKRDYNSPLHF. Here the CDR3 DNA reads TGTGCCAGCACTAAACGGGACTATAATTCACCCCTCCACTTT.

The chain recombines TRBV9 with TRBJ1-4; 7 bases fit TRBD1. Germline V gene sequence: CDR1 SGDLS, CDR2 YYNGEE. The V and J ends lost 7 bases and 5 bases, in that order; junction bases with no gene match: 8. The CDR3 is 14 amino acids. The CDR3: CASARDRLNEKLFF. DNA for the CDR3: TGTGCCAGCGCCCGGGACAGATTAAATGAAAAACTGTTTTTT.

The rearrangement joins TRBV3-1 (or the pseudogene TRBV3-2) to TRBJ1-2, with D possibly being TRBD1 (6 bases). The germline V gene has CDR1 LGHDT and CDR2 YNNKEL (reference sequence). CDR3 size: 16 residues. V dropped 1 base and J dropped 3 bases, with 15 bases sitting between them. The CDR3 DNA is TGTGCCAGCAGCCAAGGCTTAAGGGGGAGCGACTATGGCTACACCTTC. Its protein product is CASSQGLRGSDYGYTF.

The count of this clone is one. The gene calls are TRBV5-4 and TRBJ2-2; 15 bases align to TRBD2. Germline trimming cut 0 bases from V and 3 bases from J; bases unmatched to any gene: 6. Germline CDR1 reads SGHNT; CDR2 reads YYREEE (reference sequence). This CDR3 contains 19 residues. Here the CDR3 reads CASSLAPGLAGGYTGELFF. The CDR3 DNA reads TGTGCCAGCAGCTTGGCCCCGGGACTAGCGGGGGGTTACACCGGGGAGCTGTTTTTT.

The rearrangement joins TRBV12-3 or TRBV12-4 to TRBJ1-2; no reliable D call. The CDR3 totals 13 residues. The ends were cut back, 7 bases at V and 4 bases at J, with 13 bases in the middle. The CDR3 DNA reads TGTGCCAGCACCCCAAGGCCCCTCTATGGCTACACCTTC. Protein sequence: CASTPRPLYGYTF.

In this sample, this clone turned up a few times. The chain links TRBV29-1 to TRBJ1-6; D remains unclear. The ends were cut back, 4 bases at V and 8 bases at J, with 15 bases in the middle. In germline, CDR1 is SQVTM, CDR2 ANQGSEA. There are 14 residues in the CDR3. The CDR3 region has the DNA TGCAGCGTTGCATTAGGTCAACGGGATTCACCCCTCCACTTT. It encodes CSVALGQRDSPLHF.

The chain combines TRBV19 with TRBJ2-3; 10 bases agree with TRBD2. The CDR3 runs to 16 residues. Germline CDR1 LNHDA, CDR2 SQIVND (reference sequence). Unmatched junction bases numbered 6, after V lost 4 bases and J lost 2 bases. The CDR3, as DNA: TGTGCCAGTAGTACCCCTAGCGGGGGAGTCACAGATACGCAGTATTTT. Translation: CASSTPSGGVTDTQYF.

V is TRBV30 and J is TRBJ2-7; 8 bases are a match to TRBD1. The CDR3 is 14 amino acids. Germline V lookup: CDR1 GTSNPN, CDR2 SVGIG (reference sequence). Trimming at V came to 2 bases and at J to 5 bases, leaving 8 bases not matched to a gene. CDR3 residues: CAWSRQGAKNEQYV. The CDR3 nucleotides read TGTGCCTGGAGTCGCCAGGGGGCGAAGAACGAGCAGTACGTC.

The rearrangement joins TRBV6-4 to TRBJ2-2, with 10 bases lining up with TRBD1. The V gene end was trimmed by 6 bases and the J gene end by 0 bases; junction bases not matched to a gene: 10. The germline gives CDR1 MRHNA, CDR2 SNTAGT. This CDR3 spans 18 amino acids. The CDR3 sequence: CASSPGTGAFANTGELFF. CDR3 DNA sequence: TGTGCCAGCAGCCCCGGGACAGGGGCTTTCGCGAACACCGGGGAGCTGTTTTTT.

V usage is TRBV3-1 (or the pseudogene TRBV3-2) and J usage is TRBJ2-7; D tentatively reads TRBD1 or TRBD2 (5 bases each). The ends were cut back, 1 base at V and 9 bases at J, with 13 bases in the middle. The length of the CDR3 is 13 residues. Germline CDR1 is LGHDT and CDR2 is YNNKEL (reference sequence). The CDR3 loop reads CASSQGLRDGQYV. DNA of the CDR3: TGTGCCAGCAGCCAAGGACTACGGGACGGGCAGTACGTC.

V is TRBV6-5 and J is TRBJ1-1; D gene uncertain. Germline CDR1 MNHEY, CDR2 SVGAGI. Deletions cut 7 bases from V and 8 bases from J, with 17 bases between. The CDR3 runs to 13 residues. The CDR3 region is CASTSTGLAEAFF. The CDR3 nucleotides are TGTGCCAGCACCTCTACGGGTCTGGCGGAAGCTTTCTTT.

The rearrangement links TRBV5-1 to TRBJ2-2, with 9 bases matching TRBD2. CDR3 length equals 18 residues. Germline CDR1 SGHRS, CDR2 YFSETQ. Losses at the gene ends were 0 bases for V and 5 bases for J; bases not matched to a gene: 11. This CDR3 is CASSLEPAGGGGTGELFF. The CDR3 coding sequence is TGCGCCAGCAGCTTGGAACCAGCGGGAGGAGGTGGAACCGGGGAGCTGTTTTTT.

The chain joins TRBV9 to TRBJ1-3, with a weak D call TRBD1 (5 bases). This CDR3 contains 15 residues. Deletions cut 4 bases from V and 10 bases from J, with 21 bases between. The V gene's germline CDR1 is SGDLS and CDR2 YYNGEE. The CDR3 DNA sequence: TGTGCCAGCAGCAGCGGGCAGGGAGCTGCTTGGACCATATATTTT. Translation: CASSSGQGAAWTIYF.

This clone has only a few counts. The chain is built from TRBV18 and TRBJ2-7; 9 positions match TRBD2. J gave up 2 bases and V 2 bases, and 4 bases lay outside the gene matches. Per the germline V gene, CDR1 is KGHSH and CDR2 is LQKENI. The CDR3 covers 15 residues. The CDR3 reads CASSPGLAKTYEQYF. CDR3 DNA sequence: TGTGCCAGCTCACCAGGACTAGCGAAAACCTACGAGCAGTACTTC.